What follows are 9 T cell receptor beta chains derived from one specimen sequenced in a study of T cells in Graves' hyperthyroidism and ophthalmopathy. There were TCR beta CDR3 regions amplified from RNA transcripts. The TCR CDR3 was amplified in a first-round RT-PCR using the HTBI primer set. Each CDR3 protein is one row after TCRdb ran MiXCR on the multiplex PCR reads. Seen here are hundreds of thousands of distinct CDR3 sequences, roughly 14% observed once, and the top ten hold 4.3%. The sequenced sample consisted of blood. These receptors originate from a middle-aged woman with Graves' ophthalmopathy.

The chain has TRBV28 and TRBJ2-7, with D perhaps matching TRBD2 (5 bases). CDR3 size: 16 residues. Trimming shortened V by 2 bases and J by 3 bases, and 17 bases separated the two germline ends. The V gene's germline CDR1 is MDHEN and CDR2 SYDVKM. This CDR3 is CASSLLTGSLLYEQYF. CDR3 DNA: TGTGCCAGCAGTTTACTGACGGGATCTCTCCTCTACGAGCAGTACTTC.

There are a few counts of this clonotype. This sequence joins TRBV6-1 and TRBJ2-7; possible D gene TRBD2, 6 bases. Germline values: CDR1 MNHNS, CDR2 SASEGT. The V end was cut by 5 bases, the J end by 4 bases, with 15 bases between. There are 14 residues in the CDR3. For the CDR3, the DNA is TGTGCCAGCAGTCCTGGGGGGTACGGGTACGAGCAGTACTTC. Its translation: CASSPGGYGYEQYF.

V is TRBV18 and J is TRBJ1-1, with D possibly being TRBD1 (6 bases). Germline CDR1 is KGHSH and CDR2 is LQKENI. Between the trimmed V and J ends, which lost 4 bases and 0 bases, there was a span of 15 bases. The CDR3 contains 16 residues. The CDR3 DNA is TGTGCCAGCTCACGTAATAAGTGGGACATGAACACTGAAGCTTTCTTT. This gives the protein CASSRNKWDMNTEAFF.

This clonotype was counted ten times or more. The CDR3 nucleotides read TGTGCCTGGCGGACCGCGAACACCGGGGAGCTGTTTTTT. This gives the protein CAWRTANTGELFF. V gene TRBV30 combines with J gene TRBJ2-2; D gene unclear. The germline V and J ends were trimmed by 5 bases and 0 bases, with 7 bases remaining between them. Per germline, CDR1 GTSNPN and CDR2 SVGIG (reference sequence). The CDR3 has 13 amino acids.

This clonotype was seen ten or more times. The V gene is TRBV28, the J gene TRBJ2-7, with D possibly being TRBD1 or TRBD2 (6 bases each). V lost 5 bases and J lost 1, with 15 bases in between. This CDR3 is built from 15 residues. Germline assignment: CDR1 MDHEN and CDR2 SYDVKM. In nucleotides, the CDR3 is TGTGCCAGCAGTCCAGTGGGGGGCAATTCCTACGAGCAGTACTTC. Protein sequence: CASSPVGGNSYEQYF.

The J gene is TRBJ2-3, the V gene TRBV5-1; the match to TRBD2 covers 14 bases. The germline CDR1 and CDR2 sequences are SGHRS and YFSETQ. V was clipped by 2 bases and J by 4 bases; unmatched bases: 6. This CDR3 comprises 17 residues. The CDR3 spells CASSFGTSGRWADTQYF. The CDR3 DNA reads TGCGCCAGCAGCTTCGGGACTAGCGGGAGATGGGCAGATACGCAGTATTTT.

At least ten counts were recorded for this clonotype. The rearrangement joins TRBV27 to TRBJ2-7; tentative D call: TRBD1 (5 bases). This CDR3 spans 14 amino acids. Trimming left V 3 bases short and J 0 bases short, with 9 bases between. From germline, CDR1 is MNHEY and CDR2 SMNVEV (reference sequence). The CDR3 DNA follows: TGTGCCAGCAGTTTTCGGCAGGGCTCCTACGAGCAGTACTTC. Translating gives CASSFRQGSYEQYF.

This clonotype has ten or more counts. The chain has TRBV29-1 and TRBJ2-2; 10 bases map to TRBD1. Germline assignment: CDR1 SQVTM and CDR2 ANQGSEA. The CDR3 runs 15 residues. With V trimmed by 6 bases and J by 3 bases, 7 bases remained unmatched. CDR3 nucleotides: TGCAGCGTGAGACCCGGGACAGGGGACACCGGGGAGCTGTTTTTT. Its protein product is CSVRPGTGDTGELFF.

The chain links TRBV10-3 to TRBJ2-7; the D is unclear. The V and J ends lost 7 bases and 0 bases respectively, with 10 bases between them. The CDR3 is made up of 13 amino acids. Per germline, CDR1 ENHRY and CDR2 SYGVKD. CDR3 coding DNA: TGTGCCATCATGGCTGATTACTCCTACGAGCAGTACTTC. Protein: CAIMADYSYEQYF.